A selection of T cell receptor beta chains follows, all from one sample in a study of cytomegalovirus exposure and HLA in healthy donors. Assay used: immunoSEQ multiplex PCR; TCRdb lists only in-frame clones, some missing. The sample carries 150,000 to 200,000 clones, over 60% recorded once. The source material was PBMCs. These receptors came from a man in his forties in good health and CMV-seronegative. CDR3s include the opening cysteine and the closing phenylalanine or tryptophan. Not all rows give a size; the values are once, few, many and, for expanded clones, a class.

v_gene	abundance	j_gene	CDR3aa
TRBV5-1	-	TRBJ1-2	CASSLDSVNGYTF
TRBV4-3	once	TRBJ2-7	CASSQVGREGEQYF
TRBV4-1	-	TRBJ2-2	CASSQVTGQRNTGELFF
TRBV5-1	-	TRBJ1-6	CASRSEVWASYNSPLHF
TRBV20-1	-	TRBJ1-1	CSARDNRVAFF
TRBV9	few	TRBJ2-2	CASSVAKGRGTGELFF
TRBV29-1	-	TRBJ2-5	CSVQQGRETQYF
TRBV5-6	-	TRBJ1-2	CASSLTVNYGYTF
TRBV5-6	few	TRBJ2-7	CASSRRGQGAYEQYF
TRBV6-1	-	TRBJ1-6	CASTGGDRVNSPLHF
TRBV19	-	TRBJ1-3	CASTSTSRGTGNTIYF
TRBV15	-	TRBJ2-5	CATSRALEVLGETQYF
TRBV6-1	-	TRBJ2-1	CASSVLLGNEQFF
TRBV6-6	-	TRBJ1-1	CASSTSPGYPEAFF
TRBV6-4	-	TRBJ2-7	CASSDSGVDPYEQYF
TRBV10-3	-	TRBJ2-5	CAIRTGTGIETQYF
TRBV27	-	TRBJ2-3	CASSPLPRPTDTQYF
TRBV28	-	TRBJ1-1	CASSLSAGVNTEAFF
TRBV6-1	-	TRBJ2-7	CASSEPGDSYEQYF
TRBV7-2	-	TRBJ2-3	CASSLLVSGGPTDTQYF
TRBV7-3	few	TRBJ2-2	CASSHYTGELFF
TRBV18	few	TRBJ1-3	CASSPETGGSGNTIYF
TRBV5-4	-	-	CASRSGAAYEQYF
TRBV7-3	once	TRBJ1-1	CASSPGTGYEGTEAFF
TRBV18	-	TRBJ1-2	CASSPGLSYGYTF
TRBV4-1	-	TRBJ1-5	CASSQDWSQGAGQPQHF
TRBV5-6	once	TRBJ2-4	CASSFPTGSKNIQYF
TRBV23-1	-	TRBJ2-3	CASSQSGGVEFFGTQYF
TRBV2	-	TRBJ2-2	CASSPQGGRNTGELFF
TRBV27	-	TRBJ1-5	CASSLRGTVSNQPQHF
TRBV30	once	TRBJ2-3	CAWTRGRADTQYF
TRBV9	-	TRBJ1-2	CASSVGQSYTF
TRBV9	-	TRBJ1-1	CASSVRGGNTEAFF
TRBV6-6	-	TRBJ2-1	CASSYSGRLDIEQFF
TRBV27	once	TRBJ2-1	CASSGQGVNEQFF
TRBV7-9	few	TRBJ2-3	CASSFSEIADTQYF
TRBV4-3	-	TRBJ2-7	CASSQDAGREQYF
TRBV7-6	-	TRBJ1-3	CASSPEGSAGNTIYF
TRBV10-3	-	TRBJ2-1	CAISEPGDRGRGEQFF
TRBV4-2	few	TRBJ2-1	CASSQVVGAVNEQFF
TRBV5-4	-	TRBJ1-2	CASSLGRGAAYGYTF
TRBV7-3	-	TRBJ2-1	CASSFYVGLLNEQFF
TRBV7-9	-	TRBJ2-3	CASSSTGTDTQYF
TRBV7-9	-	TRBJ2-6	CASSFNRVAGANVLTF
TRBV11-3	-	TRBJ1-6	CASSLGGTNYNSPLHF
TRBV7-2	-	TRBJ2-6	CASSFSAGRSGANVLTF
TRBV19	-	TRBJ1-4	CATTLGTGYEKLFF
TRBV6-5	-	TRBJ1-2	CASSKGTGGYYGYTF
TRBV4-1	-	TRBJ2-3	CASSQMLAGDGLDTDTQYF
TRBV15	-	TRBJ2-3	CATSREGRTTDTQYF
TRBV18	-	TRBJ1-4	CASSPPEGDSVKLFF
TRBV7-2	-	TRBJ1-5	CASSPGRGNQPQHF
TRBV27	few	TRBJ2-1	CASSITGEAEQFF
TRBV7-7	few	TRBJ2-1	CASSLSGTSGRNEQFF
TRBV18	-	TRBJ1-3	CASSPMAGSSGNTIYF
TRBV28	-	TRBJ1-2	CASSNPLYGYTF
TRBV6-5	-	TRBJ1-5	CASRGGTDSNQPQHF